Given below is one T cell receptor beta chain in context. Its target antigen remains unknown. Qualities for individual bases were not recorded, and no much larger clone is one base off. CDR1 is given as SGHRS and CDR2 as YFSETQ, both from the germline V gene. V loses 0 bases of germline sequence and J loses 4 bases, and the interval between the two ends is 13 bases. Reading from cysteine to phenylalanine, the CDR3 counts 16 amino acids. Only CDR3 DNA remains: 48 bases, in frame from the first base. The library was generated by the immunoSEQ multiplex PCR assay. For the multiplex PCR, a mixture combining 60 forward primers for TCR Vbeta segments and 13 reverse primers for TCR Jbeta segments was used. A multiplex PCR assay on genomic DNA amplified the CDR3 region of rearranged TCR beta genes. The amplified TCR beta libraries were sequenced on the Illumina HiSeq System as 87-base-pair reads. The published analysis was carried out like this. A later analysis counted about 80 million unique TCR beta chains across the 650 to 700 repertoires, and some 11 million of these chains were shared by at least two donors. To remove PCR and sequencing errors, raw reads were error-corrected and collapsed into unique sequences using a nearest-neighbor algorithm that merged closely related sequences. V, D and J gene segments were assigned by aligning CDR3 sequences to IMGT reference sequences. For a sequence to be retained, at least a six-nucleotide match to both a V gene segment and a J gene segment was required. Rearrangements were called productive when the CDR3 lacked stop codons and stayed in frame with V and J; all others were non-productive. Following IMGT convention, CDR3 was defined as the stretch from the second conserved V-encoded cysteine up to the conserved J-encoded phenylalanine. The earlier analysis of 587 of the donors excluded any sequence lacking an unambiguous match to a single V gene segment. In an earlier analysis of roughly 500 of the donors, V segments were called functional above 56.7% productive rearrangements and were called segregating when the between-donor standard deviation exceeded 5%. A statistical classification framework was developed to diagnose cytomegalovirus status using the catalog of TCR beta chain sequences. A later analysis assigned V and J genes by comparing TCR nucleotide sequences with IMGT/GENE-DB human TR gene sequences. The TCRdist pipeline was used in a later analysis to assign CDR3 sequences and most-parsimonious VDJ recombination scenarios. In a later analysis, every TCR beta chain was defined by the combination of its CDR3 amino acid sequence and its V-gene family, and reads without a unique V-gene family were dropped. As a way to deal with suspected cross-contamination and a sequencing artifact, a later analysis dropped hundreds of nucleotide sequences that were highly shared and had low generation probability. For each public chain, a later analysis derived a clonal expansion index from normalized ranks of inferred template counts within each repertoire. In a later analysis, generation probabilities were computed with a VDJ recombination model fitted to out-of-frame rearrangements, and the resulting probabilities were checked against IGoR. In a later analysis, hypergeometric tests were used to score TCR-TCR, TCR-HLA and TCR-CMV co-occurrence, with a repertoire-size bias correction applied to TCR pairs. In a later analysis, false discovery rates were estimated by permuting HLA or CMV assignments 20 times. A later analysis grouped co-occurring TCRs with DBSCAN, adding TCRdist sequence similarity when clustering within HLA-allele-positive subsets. Co-occurrence clustering excluded repertoires with fewer than 30,000 or more than 120,000 public chains, plus five with anomalous nucleotide sharing. TCRdb's version of the immuneACCESS table is confined to in-frame rearrangements and falls short of the full clone set. An unresolved V gene accounts for under half of the shortfall where checked; the remainder is of unknown origin. Clone size and the V and J calls come from that table; the DNA yielded D and trimming. Here the sample has about 110,000 clones; 65% to 85% occur a single time. The top ten clonotypes cover around 2.4% of the sample.

The data belong to a study of cytomegalovirus exposure and HLA in healthy donors (TCRdb year 2017). Regarding the research as a whole: An earlier analysis of approximately 640 of the donors reported approximately 300 Gb of sequence data and 100 million to 140 million unique TCR beta sequences from about 179 million T cells. An early release that covered about 640 HLA-typed donors contained 250 to 350 gigabases of sequencing data and around 85 million unique TCR sequences. Of the approximately 370 genotyped donors, 65% to 90% were placed in the genetic ancestry cluster associated with self-reported Caucasian donors. The study aimed to test whether signatures of past pathogen exposure could be identified by cataloging public T cell receptors. The study used immunosequencing to profile the T cell repertoires of under 700 subjects and linked those repertoires to cytomegalovirus serostatus. In addition to the first cohort of about 650 subjects, a separate validation cohort of 120 different subjects was used. High-throughput TCR immunosequencing, statistical association of individual TCRs with disease status, and machine learning were combined to predict cytomegalovirus infection status. A later analysis re-analyzed previously published TCR beta repertoires from about 730 donors and added high-resolution HLA genotyping to study TCR occurrence patterns. Rather than using new phenotypic data, the later analysis identified candidate immune exposures from TCR beta sequences and from how often those sequences occurred across donors. To decide whether each TCR beta V gene segment behaved as functional or pseudogenic, an earlier analysis of some 600 of the donors relied on high-throughput TCR beta sequencing. Alongside the repertoire data, information on donor age, sex, ethnicity and CMV serostatus was compiled. A later genetic analysis took genome-wide SNP genotypes for about three fifths of the 666 donors and used that subset as a discovery cohort. All discovery cohort repertoires had been generated using a single sequencing platform. Class I and class II HLA loci were covered by the typing at four-digit resolution. The number of typed donors differed by locus: roughly 629-630 for A, B, C, DRB1 and DQB1; about 520 for DQA1; approximately 610 for DPA1; and some 430 for DPB1. Because of strong linkage in the cohort, 4 to 6 DR-DQ haplotypes were treated as single units for association and clustering. Across 300 to 400 genotyped donors of the cohort, an average of roughly 200,000 unique TCR beta nucleotide sequences per donor were sequenced, and 15% to 20% of those sequences were non-productive. Paper-wide results and their limitations: The only immune exposure information available for the cohort was CMV serostatus. Because counts were too low, around 17 rarely observed V segments, including chromosome 9 orphons, were left out of the earlier analysis of about 620 of the donors. A further reported finding was that TCR beta sequences accurately predicted the HLA-A and HLA-B alleles for most subjects in the first cohort. In vitro tests confirmed that a few of the cytomegalovirus-associated TCR beta chains recognize cytomegalovirus antigens. Correlated functional status among segregating V segments might be attributable to linkage disequilibrium, but an unknown experimental factor could not be ruled out. A cluster of highly shared sequence variants was judged likely to represent a technical artifact of the sequencing pipeline. At a false discovery rate of 0.05, a later analysis linked 16,000 or so TCR beta sequences to specific HLA alleles. An earlier analysis of approximately 590 of the donors showed that most TCR beta V segments appeared in productive rearrangements either about 87% or about 30% of the time, which broadly matched IMGT annotations. In a later analysis, several top co-occurrence clusters were reported to appear linked to parvovirus B19, influenza, CMV and Epstein-Barr virus. The classifier was reported to diagnose cytomegalovirus status with high specificity and sensitivity in both the original and validation cohorts. An association between a missense DCLRE1C variant and V-gene and J-gene trimming of TCR beta chains was found in a later genetic analysis and replicated in an independent cohort. Most TCR sequences were seen in very few donors, while some public TCRs were found in many individuals. Assigning TCR associations to individual alleles was difficult when HLA alleles, especially DR and DQ, strongly co-occurred. Because HLA typing was missing for some donors at each locus, association tests included only the typed subset. Sequencing depth was assumed to be roughly uniform across donors in the presence/absence analyses, though that assumption may not hold. Some IMGT-functional V segments, including TRBV6-2 and TRBV6-3, could not be told apart with the 87-base-pair reads, so those segments were excluded. The study gave a list of about 170 TCR beta chains associated with cytomegalovirus. In a later genetic analysis, fewer N-insertions in productive TCRs were reported among donors in an Asian-associated ancestry cluster than the roughly 700-donor mean. A later analysis found that TCR association rates varied across HLA loci, with DRB1 alleles showing the most associated TCRs and HLA-C alleles the fewest. Compared with equally common non-associated chains, HLA-associated TCR beta chains in a later analysis were more clonally expanded and had lower generation probabilities. Only TCR beta chains were sequenced in this cohort, and the absence of alpha or paired-chain data limited detectable features. According to the authors, the approach could potentially be generalized to other disease states and immunological phenotypes. A later analysis found that most CMV-associated TCR beta chains appeared HLA-restricted, with HLA associations seemingly driven largely by CMV exposure.

The cohort comprised some 730 healthy bone marrow donors. All cohort members were sampled while nominally healthy, although unrecorded immune exposures were likely present. The donor tested CMV seronegative and was one of the 352 seronegative cohort members. A peripheral blood sample was collected from each donor, and TCR beta sequencing was performed on peripheral blood mononuclear cells. The Qiagen DNeasy Blood Extraction Kit was used to extract genomic DNA from the blood cell samples. The specimen was PBMCs. The source of this sequence is a man between 25 and 39 years old in good health and CMV-seronegative. The chain couples TRBV5-1 to TRBJ2-2; perhaps TRBD2 is the D gene, with 5 bases matching. The CDR3 region has the sequence CASSLEVRGSTGELFF. The nucleotide sequence reads TGCGCCAGCAGCTTGGAGGTTCGGGGATCCACCGGGGAGCTGTTTTTT.